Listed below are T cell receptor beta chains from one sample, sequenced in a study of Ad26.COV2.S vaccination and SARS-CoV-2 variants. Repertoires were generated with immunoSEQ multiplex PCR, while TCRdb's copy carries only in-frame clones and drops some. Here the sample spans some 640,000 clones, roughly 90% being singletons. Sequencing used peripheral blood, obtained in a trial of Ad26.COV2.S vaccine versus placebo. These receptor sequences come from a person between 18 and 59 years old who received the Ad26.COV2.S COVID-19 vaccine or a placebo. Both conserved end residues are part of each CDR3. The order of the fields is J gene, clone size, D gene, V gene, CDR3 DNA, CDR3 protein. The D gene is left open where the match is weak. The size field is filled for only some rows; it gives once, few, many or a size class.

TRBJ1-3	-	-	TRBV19	TGTGCCAGTAGTAACGGACCCTCGGGAAACACCATATATTTT	CASSNGPSGNTIYF
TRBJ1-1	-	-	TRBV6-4	TGTGCCAGCAGAAGCAGGGGTGGGACTGAAGCTTTCTTT	CASRSRGGTEAFF
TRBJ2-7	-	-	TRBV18	TGTGCCAGCTCACCACCGGGCAGGGGACCCTACGAGCAGTACTTC	CASSPPGRGPYEQYF
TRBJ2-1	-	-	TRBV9	TGTGCCAGCAGCGTAGCGGCCCTCGGCTCCTACAATGAGCAGTTCTTC	CASSVAALGSYNEQFF
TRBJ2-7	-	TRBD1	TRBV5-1	TGCGCCAGCAGCCGCGGGACAGGGGAATCCGAGCAGTACTTC	CASSRGTGESEQYF
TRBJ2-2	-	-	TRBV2	TGTGCCAGCAGTGAATCCGTCCGGGCCGGGGAGCTGTTTTTT	CASSESVRAGELFF
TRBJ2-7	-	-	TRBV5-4	TGTGCCAGCAGCTTAGACTACTACGAGCAGTACTTC	CASSLDYYEQYF
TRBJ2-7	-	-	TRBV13	TGTGCCAGCAGCTTAGGCCAGAGGCGAGCCTACGAGCAGTACTTC	CASSLGQRRAYEQYF
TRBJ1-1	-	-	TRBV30	TGTGCCTGGAGGTGGCGGGCCATGAACACTGAAGCTTTCTTT	CAWRWRAMNTEAFF
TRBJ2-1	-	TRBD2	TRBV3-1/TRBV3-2	TGTGCCAGCAGCCTAGCTAGCGGGAGCCGCTACAATGAGCAGTTCTTC	CASSLASGSRYNEQFF
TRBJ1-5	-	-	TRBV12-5	TGTGCTAGGGGGTGGCAGCCCCAGCATTTT	CARGWQPQHF
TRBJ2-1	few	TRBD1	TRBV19	TGTGCCACCCATACACACGGACAGGGGTGGGATGAGCAGTTCTTC	CATHTHGQGWDEQFF
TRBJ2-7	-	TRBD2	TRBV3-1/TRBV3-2	TGTGCCAGCGGCCTTTGGACTAGCGGGCGCGAGCAGTACTTC	CASGLWTSGREQYF
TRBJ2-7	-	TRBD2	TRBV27	TGTGCCAGCAGTTCCTGGACTAGCGGCAGCTACGAGCAGTACTTC	CASSSWTSGSYEQYF
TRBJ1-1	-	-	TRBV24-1	TGTGCCACCAGTGAGGCAGGGGAGAACACTGAAGCTTTCTTT	CATSEAGENTEAFF
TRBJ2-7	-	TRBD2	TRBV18	TGTGCCAGCTCACCGCGGGCTAGCGGGGGCCTTAAGGAGGACGAGCAGTACTTC	CASSPRASGGLKEDEQYF
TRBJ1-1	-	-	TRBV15	TGTGCCACCAGCAGAGAAATACCTGGGGTATACAGGGTTGAAGCTTTCTTT	CATSREIPGVYRVEAFF
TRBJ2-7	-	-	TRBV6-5	TGTGCCAGCAGTTATGGACTCACCTACGAGCAGTACTTC	CASSYGLTYEQYF
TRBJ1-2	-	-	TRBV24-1	TGTGCCACCAGTGACTCCGAAGCTTCGATGCAGGGAGTCTACACCTTC	CATSDSEASMQGVYTF
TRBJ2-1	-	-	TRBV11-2	TGTGCCAGCAGCTTAGATGGGGAACTAGTTCGGGAGCAGTTCTTC	CASSLDGELVREQFF
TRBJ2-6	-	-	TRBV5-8	TGTGCCAGCAGCCCCATATCTGGGGCCAACGTCCTGACTTTC	CASSPISGANVLTF
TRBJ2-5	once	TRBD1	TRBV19	TGTGCCAGTAGTATGGGGACAGGGCTGGAGACCCAGTACTTC	CASSMGTGLETQYF